These 21 T cell receptor beta chains were all obtained from the same sample, sequenced in a study of T cell repertoires in cytomegalovirus infection. Their cognate antigens are unknown. Each CDR3 protein gets one entry after TCRdb re-called the reads with MiXCR. The table records over 250,000 distinct CDR3 sequences, around 20% of them present only once. The sequencing here drew on cultured PBMCs, taken from culture after CMV antigen stimulation. The receptors here all came from a human donor in good health (CMV status not recorded). Some clones in this sample may be carry-over from other donors' samples.

This chain joins TRBV12-3 or TRBV12-4 and TRBJ2-1; 10 positions match TRBD2. J lost 7 bases, V lost 6 bases, and 9 bases had no gene match. The CDR3 loop spans 15 amino acids. The CDR3 nucleotides read TGTGCCAGCAGCCCACTAGCGGGATTTACGAATGAGCAGTTCTTC. Amino acid sequence: CASSPLAGFTNEQFF.

In this sample, this clonotype turned up many times. V is TRBV7-2 and J is TRBJ2-7; D gene ambiguous. The CDR3 loop spans 15 amino acids. Trimming removed 5 bases at V and 2 bases at J, with 16 bases between. Germline V gene sequence: CDR1 SGHTA, CDR2 FQGNSA. DNA for the CDR3: TGTGCCAGCAGCCCGTTTGGCGGATTAGCCTACGAGCAGTACTTC. Translating it yields CASSPFGGLAYEQYF.

This clonotype came up a few times. The chain is built from TRBV12-5 and TRBJ2-1; 8 positions agree with TRBD1. The germline gives CDR1 LGHNT, CDR2 FRNRAP. The CDR3 sequence is 16 residues long. The V and J ends lost 0 bases and 6 bases, in that order; junction bases with no gene match: 7. DNA for the CDR3: TGTGCTAGTGGTTTGGTGGTGGACAGGGTTGGCAATGAGCAGTTCTTC. Amino acids: CASGLVVDRVGNEQFF.

This clonotype occurred many times. The V and J genes are TRBV7-2 and TRBJ2-3; D may be TRBD1 or TRBD2 (5 bases each). V was clipped by 5 bases and J by 9 bases, with 12 bases between them. Germline CDR1 and CDR2: SGHTA and FQGNSA. The CDR3 covers 12 residues. The CDR3 loop is CASSLSGDTQYF. The CDR3 bases are TGTGCCAGCAGCCTAAGTGGGGACACGCAGTATTTT. Looking up the rest from reference TRBV7-2 and TRBJ2-3 gives the full variable domain: GAGVSQSPSNKVTEKGKDVELRCDPISGHTALYWYRQSLGQGLEFLIYFQGNSAPDKSGLPSDRFSAERTGGSVSTLTIQRTQQEDSAVYLCASSLSGDTQYFGPGTRLTVL.

This sequence joins TRBV20-1 and TRBJ2-1, with 15 bases identical to TRBD2. The trim removed 0 bases at V and 9 bases at J, leaving 6 bases unmatched. Germline CDR1 DFQATT, CDR2 SNEGSKA (reference sequence). The CDR3 is made up of 16 amino acids. The CDR3 reads CSARDPGTSGRTEQFF. The CDR3 bases are TGCAGTGCTAGAGATCCCGGGACTAGCGGGAGGACTGAGCAGTTCTTC.

This chain connects TRBV20-1 to TRBJ1-1; D may be TRBD1 (6 bases). This CDR3 is 14 amino acids long. The V gene lost 6 bases and the J gene lost 1 base, with 15 bases spanning the gap. Germline CDR1 and CDR2: DFQATT and SNEGSKA (reference sequence). The DNA of the CDR3 is TGCAGTGCGGCCTATACAGGGCCGAACACTGAAGCTTTCTTT. Its protein product is CSAAYTGPNTEAFF.

The chain carries TRBV4-1 and TRBJ2-3; 10 nucleotides align to TRBD2. V was pared by 0 bases and J by 5 bases, with 20 bases of the junction left unmatched. Germline V gene sequence: CDR1 MGHRA, CDR2 YSYEKL. The CDR3 has 21 residues. The chain's CDR3 is CASSQDLALAGSSHRGDTQYF. The CDR3 coding sequence is TGCGCCAGCAGCCAAGATCTTGCACTAGCGGGGTCTTCTCACCGGGGAGATACGCAGTATTTT.

This clonotype was seen a handful of times. The chain carries TRBV7-9 and TRBJ2-7; D may be TRBD1 or TRBD2 (6 bases each). This CDR3 is built from 13 residues. The V gene's germline CDR1 is SEHNR and CDR2 FQNEAQ (reference sequence). V dropped 8 bases and J dropped 5 bases, with 16 bases sitting between them. The DNA for the CDR3 is TGTGCCAGCCGGGGGCCTTGGGAGGACGAGCAGTACTTC. Protein sequence: CASRGPWEDEQYF.

The CDR3 DNA is TGTGCCAGCAGCCTACAGGGTGCGCTGGACGAGCAGTACTTC. It specifies CASSLQGALDEQYF. V usage is TRBV6-2 or TRBV6-3 and J usage is TRBJ2-7, with D possibly TRBD1 on 6 matching bases. This CDR3 is built from 14 residues. V lost 6 bases to trimming and J lost 5 bases, with 17 bases between them. The germline CDR1 and CDR2 sequences are MNHEY and SVGEGT.

This clonotype was found a few times. This chain uses TRBV7-2 with TRBJ1-2; D possibly corresponds to TRBD1 (6 bases). The CDR3 has 15 amino acids. V lost 7 bases to trimming and J lost 3 bases, with 18 bases between them. Per the germline V gene, CDR1 is SGHTA and CDR2 is FQGNSA. The CDR3 loop reads CASTSWGGADYGYTF. The CDR3 DNA sequence: TGTGCCAGCACCTCGTGGGGGGGCGCGGACTATGGCTACACCTTC.

This clonotype was recorded at least ten times. The rearrangement links TRBV6-5 to TRBJ2-7, with 8 bases fitting TRBD1. CDR3 length: 14 residues. V lost 4 bases to trimming and J lost 1 base; unmatched junction nucleotides: 3. Germline CDR1 MNHEY, CDR2 SVGAGI. The CDR3 sequence: CASSFRDRSYEQYF. In DNA form, the CDR3 reads TGTGCCAGCAGTTTCCGGGACAGGTCCTACGAGCAGTACTTC.

This clonotype was found many times. The chain joins TRBV7-8 to TRBJ1-6; possible D gene TRBD1, 5 bases. V lost 5 bases to trimming and J lost 10 bases, with 15 bases between them. The CDR3 sequence is 14 residues long. Germline V gives CDR1 SGHVS, CDR2 FQNEAQ. The CDR3 bases are TGTGCCAGCAGCCCAGGGACCTCGTGGTCACCCCTCCACTTT. Translation gives CASSPGTSWSPLHF.

This clonotype was detected ten times or more. Here the CDR3 DNA reads TGTGCCAGCAGCTCCGACCCGGGACCCGGCGGATCACCCCTCCACTTT. Translation gives CASSSDPGPGGSPLHF. The chain has TRBV7-6 and TRBJ1-6, with D possibly TRBD1 on 5 matching bases. This CDR3 is built from 16 residues. V shed 4 bases and J shed 10 bases, with 20 bases lying between them. The germline V gene has CDR1 SGHVS and CDR2 FNYEAQ. Filled out from reference TRBV7-6 and TRBJ1-6, the complete variable domain reads GAGVSQSPRYKVTKRGQDVALRCDPISGHVSLYWYRQALGQGPEFLTYFNYEAQQDKSGLPNDRFSAERPEGSISTLTIQRTEQRDSAMYRCASSSDPGPGGSPLHFGNGTRLTVT.

This clonotype appeared a few times. In DNA form, the CDR3 reads TGTGCCAGTAGTATGGTAGGGACTAGCGGGAAAGGTGAGCAGTTCTTC. It encodes CASSMVGTSGKGEQFF. V and J are TRBV19 and TRBJ2-1, with 13 bases matching TRBD2. The CDR3 runs 16 residues. Germline CDR1 is LNHDA and CDR2 is SQIVND (reference sequence). J lost 9 bases, V lost 3 bases, and 8 bases had no gene match.

This chain joins TRBV7-2 and TRBJ2-3; TRBD2 matches at 8 bases. The V gene end was trimmed by 8 bases and the J gene end by 1 base; junction bases not matched to a gene: 5. CDR3 length: 14 amino acids. Germline assignment: CDR1 SGHTA and CDR2 FQGNSA. The CDR3 DNA is TGTGCCAGCGGCCCGACTAGCGGCACAGATACGCAGTATTTT. Translated, it gives CASGPTSGTDTQYF.

This clonotype has at least ten counts. This chain's CDR3 is CSAKYQGGQPQHF. The CDR3 DNA reads as TGCAGTGCAAAATACCAGGGCGGACAGCCCCAGCATTTT. The genes are TRBV20-1 and TRBJ1-5, with TRBD1 as a possible D gene (5 bases). Germline values: CDR1 DFQATT, CDR2 SNEGSKA (reference sequence). The CDR3 length is 13 residues. Trimming removed 6 bases at V and 7 bases at J, with 16 bases between.

This clonotype was seen only a few times. The chain couples TRBV4-1 to TRBJ1-6; perhaps TRBD1 as D (5 bases). This CDR3 comprises 14 residues. V gave up 2 bases and J gave up 13 bases, with 15 bases separating them. Germline CDR1 is MGHRA and CDR2 is YSYEKL. CDR3 sequence reads: CASSQTGRGIPLHF. In DNA form, the CDR3 reads TGCGCCAGCAGCCAAACTGGGAGGGGAATTCCCCTCCACTTT.

CDR3 bases: TGCAGTGCTAGAGGTCTTGGGGGGCAGCAGTTCTTC. This codes for CSARGLGGQQFF. V is TRBV20-1 and J is TRBJ2-1; D may correspond to TRBD1 or TRBD2 (6 bases each). With 1 base removed from V and 11 bases from J, the gap between germline ends came to 12 bases. Germline lookup yields CDR1 DFQATT and CDR2 SNEGSKA (reference sequence). CDR3 length: 12 residues.

The V and J genes are TRBV5-4 and TRBJ1-4; TRBD1 aligns across 8 bases. CDR3 length equals 15 residues. Germline V gene lookup returns CDR1 SGHNT and CDR2 YYREEE (reference sequence). V dropped 4 bases and J dropped 6; count of bases not matched to a gene: 8. This chain's CDR3 is CASSPRTGMDEKLFF. The CDR3, as DNA: TGTGCCAGCAGCCCGAGGACAGGGATGGATGAAAAACTGTTTTTT.

The chain carries TRBV20-1 and TRBJ1-2; no reliable D call. Germline V lookup: CDR1 DFQATT, CDR2 SNEGSKA (reference sequence). Trimming took off 1 base at V and 2 bases at J, with 8 bases between the two ends. This CDR3 region has 13 residues. CDR3 coding DNA: TGCAGTGCTAGAGGTACTGCAAACTATGGCTACACCTTC. Translating gives CSARGTANYGYTF.

This clonotype was counted only a few times. J is TRBJ1-2 and V is TRBV6-2 or TRBV6-3; D is perhaps TRBD1 (6 bases). The CDR3 is made up of 12 amino acids. V was clipped by 3 bases and J by 6 bases, with 8 bases between them. Germline V gene data show CDR1 as MNHEY and CDR2 as SVGEGT. DNA for the CDR3: TGTGCCAGCAGTTATTGGACAGATGGCTACACCTTC. Its translation: CASSYWTDGYTF.